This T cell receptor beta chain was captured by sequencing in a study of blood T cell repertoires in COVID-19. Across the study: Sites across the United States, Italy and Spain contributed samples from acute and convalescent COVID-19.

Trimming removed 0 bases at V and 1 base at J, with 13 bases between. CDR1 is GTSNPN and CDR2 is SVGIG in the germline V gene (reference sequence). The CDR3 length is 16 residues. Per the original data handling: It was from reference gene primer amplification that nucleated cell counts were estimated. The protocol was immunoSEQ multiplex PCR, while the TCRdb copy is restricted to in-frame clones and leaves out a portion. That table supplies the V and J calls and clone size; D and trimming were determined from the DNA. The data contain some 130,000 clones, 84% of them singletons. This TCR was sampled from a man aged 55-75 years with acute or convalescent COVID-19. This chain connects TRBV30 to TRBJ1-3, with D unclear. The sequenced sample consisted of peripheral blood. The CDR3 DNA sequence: TGTGCCTGGAGTGTCGGTCATCCAGGTTCTGGAAACACCATATATTTT. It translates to CAWSVGHPGSGNTIYF.